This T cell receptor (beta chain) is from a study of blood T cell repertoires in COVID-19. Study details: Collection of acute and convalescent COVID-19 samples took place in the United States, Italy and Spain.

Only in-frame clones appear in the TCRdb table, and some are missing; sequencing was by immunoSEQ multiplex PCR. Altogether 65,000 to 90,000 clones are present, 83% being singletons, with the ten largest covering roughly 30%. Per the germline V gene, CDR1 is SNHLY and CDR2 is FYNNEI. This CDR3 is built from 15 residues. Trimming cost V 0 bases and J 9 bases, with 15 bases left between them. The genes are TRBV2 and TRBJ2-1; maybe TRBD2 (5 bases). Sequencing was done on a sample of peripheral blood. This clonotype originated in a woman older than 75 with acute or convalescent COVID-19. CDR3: CASSEALRARREQFF. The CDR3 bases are TGTGCCAGCAGTGAAGCGTTGCGGGCGAGACGTGAGCAGTTCTTC.